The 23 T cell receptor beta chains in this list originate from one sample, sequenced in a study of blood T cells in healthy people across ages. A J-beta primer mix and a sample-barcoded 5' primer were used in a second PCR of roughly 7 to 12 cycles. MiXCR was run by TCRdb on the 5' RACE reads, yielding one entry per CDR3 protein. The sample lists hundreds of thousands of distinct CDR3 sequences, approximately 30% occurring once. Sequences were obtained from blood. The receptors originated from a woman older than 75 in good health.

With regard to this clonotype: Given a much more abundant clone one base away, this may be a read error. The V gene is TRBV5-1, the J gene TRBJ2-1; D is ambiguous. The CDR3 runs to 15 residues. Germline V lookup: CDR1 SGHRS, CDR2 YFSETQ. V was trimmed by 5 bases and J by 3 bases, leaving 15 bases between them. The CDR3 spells CASSVRQRFYNEQFF. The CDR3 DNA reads TGCGCCAGCAGTGTCAGGCAGAGGTTCTACAATGAGCAGTTCTTC.

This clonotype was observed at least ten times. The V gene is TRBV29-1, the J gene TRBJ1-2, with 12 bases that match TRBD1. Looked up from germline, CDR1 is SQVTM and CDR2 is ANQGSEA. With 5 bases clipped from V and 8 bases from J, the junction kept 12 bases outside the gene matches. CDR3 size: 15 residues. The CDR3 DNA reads TGCAGCGTTCTTATCCCGGGACAGGGGGCGTTGGGCTACACCTTC. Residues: CSVLIPGQGALGYTF.

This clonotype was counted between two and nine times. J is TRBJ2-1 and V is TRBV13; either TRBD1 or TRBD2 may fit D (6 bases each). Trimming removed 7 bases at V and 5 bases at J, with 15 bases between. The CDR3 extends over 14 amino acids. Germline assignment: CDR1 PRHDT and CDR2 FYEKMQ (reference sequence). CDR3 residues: CASTKRGADNEQFF. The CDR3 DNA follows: TGTGCCAGCACTAAAAGGGGGGCTGACAATGAGCAGTTCTTC.

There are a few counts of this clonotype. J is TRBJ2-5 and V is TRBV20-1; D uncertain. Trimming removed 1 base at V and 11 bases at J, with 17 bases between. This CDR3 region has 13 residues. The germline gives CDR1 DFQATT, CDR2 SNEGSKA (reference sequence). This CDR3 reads CSARGPVYNEQYF. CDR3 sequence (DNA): TGCAGTGCTAGAGGTCCAGTCTACAATGAGCAGTACTTC.

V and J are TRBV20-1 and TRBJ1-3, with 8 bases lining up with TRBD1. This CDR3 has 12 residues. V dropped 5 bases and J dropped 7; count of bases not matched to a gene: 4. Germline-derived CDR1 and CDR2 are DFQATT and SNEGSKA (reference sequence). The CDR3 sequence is CSALDRANTIYF. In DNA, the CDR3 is TGCAGTGCTCTGGACAGGGCCAACACCATATATTTT.

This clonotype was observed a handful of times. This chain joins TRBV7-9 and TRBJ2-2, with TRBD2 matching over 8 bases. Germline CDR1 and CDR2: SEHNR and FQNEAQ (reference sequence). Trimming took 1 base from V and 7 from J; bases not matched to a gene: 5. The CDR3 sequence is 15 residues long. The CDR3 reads CASSLVAGTSGELFF. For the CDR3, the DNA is TGTGCCAGCAGCTTAGTAGCGGGGACTAGCGGGGAGCTGTTTTTT.

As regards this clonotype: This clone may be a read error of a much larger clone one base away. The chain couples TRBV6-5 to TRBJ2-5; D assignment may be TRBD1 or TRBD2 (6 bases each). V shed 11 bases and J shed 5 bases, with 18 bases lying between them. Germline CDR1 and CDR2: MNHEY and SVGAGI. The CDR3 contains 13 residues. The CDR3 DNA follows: TGTGCCGGCACCAGGAGGGGGTTTGAGACCCAGTACTTC. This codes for CAGTRRGFETQYF.

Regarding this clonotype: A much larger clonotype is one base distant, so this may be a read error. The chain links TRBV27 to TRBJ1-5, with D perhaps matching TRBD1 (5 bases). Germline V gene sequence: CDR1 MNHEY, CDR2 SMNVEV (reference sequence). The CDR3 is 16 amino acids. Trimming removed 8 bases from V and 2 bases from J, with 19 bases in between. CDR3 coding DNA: TGTGCCAGCCTGAGGACACCGGTCAGAGGCAATCAGCCCCAGCATTTT. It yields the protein CASLRTPVRGNQPQHF.

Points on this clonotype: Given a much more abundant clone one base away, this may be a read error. CDR3 sequence reads: CASSEYSGVSYNEQYF. DNA for the CDR3: TGTGCCAGCAGTGAATATAGCGGGGTCTCCTACAATGAGCAGTACTTC. This sequence joins TRBV25-1 and TRBJ2-1; TRBD2 agrees at 8 bases. The J call may be in error: the DNA end matches TRBJ2-7 better. Germline V gene data show CDR1 as MGHDK and CDR2 as SYGVNS. This CDR3 is built from 16 residues.

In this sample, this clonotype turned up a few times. The CDR3 sequence is CASSFGSDYGYTF. The CDR3 nucleotides read TGTGCCAGCAGTTTCGGGTCGGACTATGGCTACACCTTC. The chain couples TRBV28 to TRBJ1-2, with no clear D. CDR1 is MDHEN, CDR2 SYDVKM, per germline. This CDR3 spans 13 amino acids. Trimming pared 3 bases from V and 3 bases from J, leaving 8 bases between.

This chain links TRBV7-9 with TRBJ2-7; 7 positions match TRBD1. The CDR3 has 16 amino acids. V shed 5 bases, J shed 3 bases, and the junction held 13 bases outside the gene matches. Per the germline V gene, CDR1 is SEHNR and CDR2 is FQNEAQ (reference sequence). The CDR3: CASSGKGARESYEQYF. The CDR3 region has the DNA TGTGCCAGCAGCGGAAAGGGGGCGAGGGAGAGCTACGAGCAGTACTTC.

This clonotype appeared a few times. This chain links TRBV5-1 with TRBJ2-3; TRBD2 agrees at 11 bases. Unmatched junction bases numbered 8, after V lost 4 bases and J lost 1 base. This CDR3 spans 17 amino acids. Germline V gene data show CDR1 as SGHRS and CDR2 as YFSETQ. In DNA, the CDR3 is TGCGCCAGCAGCCCTAGACCACTAGCGGGGGGCACAGATACGCAGTATTTT. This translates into CASSPRPLAGGTDTQYF.

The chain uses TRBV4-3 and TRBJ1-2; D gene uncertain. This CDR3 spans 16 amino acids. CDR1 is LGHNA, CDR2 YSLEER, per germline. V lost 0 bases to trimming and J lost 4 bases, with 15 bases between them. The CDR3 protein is CASSQDSRVYGYGYTF. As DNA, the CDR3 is TGCGCCAGCAGCCAAGATAGCCGGGTATATGGCTATGGCTACACCTTC.

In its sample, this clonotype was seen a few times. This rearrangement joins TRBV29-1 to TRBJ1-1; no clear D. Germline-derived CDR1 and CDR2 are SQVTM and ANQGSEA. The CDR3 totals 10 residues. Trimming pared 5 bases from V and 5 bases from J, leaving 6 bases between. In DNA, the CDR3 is TGCAGCGTTAGGGAGACTGAAGCTTTCTTT. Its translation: CSVRETEAFF.

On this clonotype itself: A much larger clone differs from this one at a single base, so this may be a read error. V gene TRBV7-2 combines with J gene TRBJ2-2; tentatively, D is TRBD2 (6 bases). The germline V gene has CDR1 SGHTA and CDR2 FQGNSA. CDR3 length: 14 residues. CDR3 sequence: CASSQMSNTGGLFF. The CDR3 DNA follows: TGTGCCAGCAGCCAAATGTCGAACACCGGGGGGCTGTTTTTT.

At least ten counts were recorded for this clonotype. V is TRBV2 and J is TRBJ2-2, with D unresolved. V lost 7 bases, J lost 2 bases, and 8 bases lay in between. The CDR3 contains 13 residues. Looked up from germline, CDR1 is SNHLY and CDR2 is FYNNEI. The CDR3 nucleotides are TGTGCCAGCAATTACGGTAACACCGGGGAGCTGTTTTTT. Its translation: CASNYGNTGELFF. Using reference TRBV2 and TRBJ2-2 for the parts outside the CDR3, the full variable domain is EPEVTQTPSHQVTQMGQEVILRCVPISNHLYFYWYRQILGQKVEFLVSFYNNEISEKSEIFDDQFSVERPDGSNFTLKIRSTKLEDSAMYFCASNYGNTGELFFGEGSRLTVL.

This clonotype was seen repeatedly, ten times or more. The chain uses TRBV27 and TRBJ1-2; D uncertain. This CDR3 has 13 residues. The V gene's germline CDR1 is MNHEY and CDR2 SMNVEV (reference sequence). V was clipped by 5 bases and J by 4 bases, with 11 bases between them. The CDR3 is CASSPAAGYGYTF. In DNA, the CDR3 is TGTGCCAGCAGTCCGGCTGCGGGCTATGGCTACACCTTC.

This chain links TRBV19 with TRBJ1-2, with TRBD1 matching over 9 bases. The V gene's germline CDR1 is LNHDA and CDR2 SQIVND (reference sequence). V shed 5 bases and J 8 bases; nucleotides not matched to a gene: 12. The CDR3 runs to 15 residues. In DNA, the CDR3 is TGTGCCAGTAGTTGGGACAGGGACACACAGGTCGGCTACACCTTC. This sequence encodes CASSWDRDTQVGYTF.

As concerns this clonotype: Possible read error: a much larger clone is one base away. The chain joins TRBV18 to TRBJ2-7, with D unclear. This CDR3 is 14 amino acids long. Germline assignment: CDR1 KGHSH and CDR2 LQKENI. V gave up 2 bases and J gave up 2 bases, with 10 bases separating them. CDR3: CASSPLFETYEQYF. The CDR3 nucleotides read TGTGCCAGCTCACCATTATTCGAAACCTACGAGCAGTACTTC. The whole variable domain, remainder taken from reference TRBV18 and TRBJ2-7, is NAGVMQNPRHLVRRRGQEARLRCSPMKGHSHVYWYRQLPEEGLKFMVYLQKENIIDESGMPKERFSAEFPKEGPSILRIQQVVRGDSAAYFCASSPLFETYEQYFGPGTRLTVT.

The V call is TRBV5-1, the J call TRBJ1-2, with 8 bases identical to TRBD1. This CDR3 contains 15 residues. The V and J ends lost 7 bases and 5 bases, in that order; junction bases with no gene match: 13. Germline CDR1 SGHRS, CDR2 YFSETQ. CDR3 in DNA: TGCGCCAGCCGGACAGGGAGGGACCTCGAGTATGGCTACACCTTC. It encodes CASRTGRDLEYGYTF.

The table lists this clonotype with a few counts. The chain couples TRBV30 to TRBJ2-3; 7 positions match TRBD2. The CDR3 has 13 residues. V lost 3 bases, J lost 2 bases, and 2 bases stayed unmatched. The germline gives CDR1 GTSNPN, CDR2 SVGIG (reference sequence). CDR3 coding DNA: TGTGCCTGGAGGCTAGCGGCCACAGATACGCAGTATTTT. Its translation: CAWRLAATDTQYF.

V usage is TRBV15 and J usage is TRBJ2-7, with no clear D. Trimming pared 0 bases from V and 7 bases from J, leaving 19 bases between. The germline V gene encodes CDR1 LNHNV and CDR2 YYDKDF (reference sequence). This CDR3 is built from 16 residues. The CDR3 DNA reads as TGTGCCACCAGCAGAGATTATGGGCCCGTGGGCGATGAGCAGTACTTC. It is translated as CATSRDYGPVGDEQYF.

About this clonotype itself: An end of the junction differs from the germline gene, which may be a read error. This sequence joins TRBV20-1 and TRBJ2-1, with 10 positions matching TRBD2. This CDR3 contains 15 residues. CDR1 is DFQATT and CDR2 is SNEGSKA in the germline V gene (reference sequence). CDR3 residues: CSATDPSGGWNEQFF. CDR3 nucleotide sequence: TGTAGTGCCACAGACCCTAGCGGGGGTTGGAATGAGCAGTTCTTC.